These T cell receptor beta chains were read from a single sample in a study of cytomegalovirus exposure and HLA in healthy donors. Clones were sequenced by immunoSEQ multiplex PCR, and TCRdb holds only the in-frame ones, with some missing. The sample yields about 190,000 clones, 70% to 80% seen once. What was sequenced was PBMCs. These receptors all stem from a woman aged 50 to 60 in good health and CMV-seronegative. The CDR3 runs from the conserved cysteine through the conserved F or W. Fields, in order: J gene, clone size, D gene, V gene, CDR3 protein, CDR3 DNA. A D gene is named only where the DNA matches it firmly. Clone size is not always given. Where it is, it says once, few, many or a class for expanded clones.

TRBJ2-2	few	TRBD2	TRBV5-6	CASSLLAGGRTGELFF	TGTGCCAGCAGCCTTCTAGCGGGGGGCCGCACCGGGGAGCTGTTTTTT
TRBJ1-2	-	-	TRBV7-9	CASSLTGEASYGYTF	TGTGCCAGCAGCTTAACGGGGGAGGCCTCCTATGGCTACACCTTC
TRBJ1-2	once	-	TRBV25-1	CASSALFTYGYTF	TGTGCCAGCAGTGCCCTATTTACCTATGGCTACACCTTC
TRBJ1-2	-	TRBD1	TRBV10-3	CAISDGQGAYGYTF	TGTGCCATCAGTGATGGACAGGGGGCTTATGGCTACACCTTC
TRBJ1-6	few	TRBD1	TRBV10-3	CAISDSWQGATYNSPLHF	TGTGCCATCAGTGATTCTTGGCAGGGGGCTACCTATAATTCACCCCTCCACTTT
TRBJ1-1	-	-	TRBV7-2	CASSLAPNTGNTEAFF	TGTGCCAGCAGCTTAGCCCCCAACACAGGGAACACTGAAGCTTTCTTT
TRBJ2-7	-	TRBD2	TRBV9	CASSVDSGVGYEQYF	TGTGCCAGCAGCGTAGATAGCGGGGTGGGGTACGAGCAGTACTTC
TRBJ1-4	-	TRBD1	TRBV7-9	CSSSLAVTGDEKLFF	TGTTCCAGCAGCTTAGCGGTAACAGGGGACGAAAAACTGTTTTTT
TRBJ2-3	-	-	TRBV29-1	CSVGQGTDTQYF	TGCAGCGTTGGACAGGGCACAGATACGCAGTATTTT
TRBJ2-7	-	TRBD1	TRBV15	CATSRDPRDSAYEQYF	TGTGCCACCAGCAGAGATCCTAGGGACAGCGCCTACGAGCAGTACTTC
TRBJ2-2	-	TRBD2	TRBV14	CASSQLLAEGTGELFF	TGTGCCAGCAGCCAACTCCTAGCGGAGGGCACCGGGGAGCTGTTTTTT
TRBJ2-3	-	TRBD2	TRBV18	CASSPTRTSGGPTDTQYF	TGTGCCAGCTCACCAACTAGGACTAGCGGGGGGCCTACAGATACGCAGTATTTT
TRBJ1-4	once	-	TRBV11-2	CASSLEVGGLFF	TGTGCCAGCAGCTTAGAGGTGGGAGGACTGTTTTTT
TRBJ2-5	-	-	TRBV2	CASSEALQGPGTQYF	TGTGCCAGCAGTGAAGCGCTTCAGGGCCCAGGGACCCAGTACTTC
TRBJ2-4	-	TRBD2	TRBV5-1	CASSLTSGTNIQYF	TGCGCCAGCAGCTTGACTAGCGGAACAAACATTCAGTACTTC
TRBJ1-1	-	-	TRBV5-5	CASSLWGGNTEAFF	TGTGCCAGCAGCTTGTGGGGGGGGAACACTGAAGCTTTCTTT
TRBJ1-2	-	-	TRBV5-4	CASSLAGFYGYTF	TGTGCCAGCAGCTTGGCGGGGTTCTATGGCTACACCTTC
TRBJ2-7	-	-	TRBV7-2	CASSPGWVYEQYF	TGTGCCAGCAGCCCGGGATGGGTTTACGAGCAGTACTTC
TRBJ1-1	-	-	TRBV7-2	CASSLDRVDTEAFF	TGTGCCAGCAGCTTAGATCGGGTAGACACTGAAGCTTTCTTT
TRBJ2-4	-	TRBD1	TRBV7-2	CASSSGQGLAKNIQYF	TGTGCCAGCAGCTCTGGACAGGGATTAGCCAAAAACATTCAGTACTTC
TRBJ1-1	few	-	TRBV6-6	CASSRYQGNTEAFF	TGTGCCAGCAGTCGGTACCAGGGGAACACTGAAGCTTTCTTT
TRBJ1-1	once	-	TRBV5-1	CASSWEPVGGGSTEAFF	TGCGCCAGCAGCTGGGAACCAGTAGGGGGTGGGAGCACTGAAGCTTTCTTT
TRBJ1-2	-	-	TRBV27	CASSLADNYGYTF	TGTGCCAGCAGCCTAGCGGACAACTATGGCTACACCTTC
TRBJ1-5	-	-	TRBV7-8	CASSLLTGTGQPQHF	TGTGCCAGCAGCTTACTGACGGGAACGGGGCAGCCCCAGCATTTT
TRBJ1-6	-	-	TRBV6-1	CASSASVSSYNSPLHF	TGTGCCAGCAGTGCCTCAGTAAGCTCCTATAATTCACCCCTCCACTTT
TRBJ2-7	-	TRBD2	TRBV7-8	CASSLGLAGGHLF	TGTGCCAGCAGCTTAGGACTAGCGGGGGGACACCTCTTC
TRBJ2-7	-	TRBD1	TRBV6-5	CASSYRGQGEHEQYF	TGTGCCAGCAGTTACAGGGGACAGGGTGAACACGAGCAGTACTTC
TRBJ2-3	-	-	TRBV7-2	CASSRDWYTDTQYF	TGTGCCAGCTCCCGGGACTGGTACACAGATACGCAGTATTTT
TRBJ2-7	-	-	TRBV5-5	CASSLASSREVEQYF	TGTGCCAGCAGCTTGGCCAGTTCCAGGGAGGTCGAGCAGTACTTC
TRBJ2-7	-	TRBD1	TRBV7-6	CASSRNRGSPEQYF	TGTGCCAGCAGCCGGAACAGGGGGTCCCCCGAGCAGTACTTC
TRBJ2-5	-	TRBD1	TRBV5-8	CASSLGTGAEGETQYF	TGTGCCAGCAGCCTTGGGACAGGGGCCGAGGGAGAGACCCAGTACTTC
TRBJ2-7	-	-	TRBV7-9	CASSLYSVTGGEQYF	TGTGCCAGCAGCTTATACTCAGTGACCGGCGGGGAGCAGTACTTC
TRBJ2-1	-	TRBD2	TRBV13	CASASGGAIDEQFF	TGTGCCAGCGCTAGCGGGGGGGCCATAGATGAGCAGTTCTTC
TRBJ1-5	-	-	TRBV10-3	CAISGAGNSNQPQHF	TGTGCCATCAGTGGGGCAGGCAATAGCAATCAGCCCCAGCATTTT
TRBJ1-1	-	-	TRBV29-1	CSVYPHGSGTEAFF	TGCAGCGTATACCCACATGGGAGTGGCACTGAAGCTTTCTTT
TRBJ2-3	-	-	TRBV7-7	CASSLVSADTQYF	TGTGCTAGCAGCTTAGTCTCAGCGGATACGCAGTATTTT
TRBJ1-5	-	-	TRBV5-4	CASSQGGNSNQPQHF	TGTGCCAGCAGCCAGGGAGGGAATAGCAATCAGCCCCAGCATTTT
TRBJ2-7	-	-	TRBV4-3	CASSQDYKEDYEQYF	TGCGCCAGCAGCCAAGATTACAAGGAGGACTACGAGCAGTACTTC
TRBJ2-6	-	-	TRBV9	CASSAMGAGANVLTF	TGTGCCAGCAGCGCGATGGGGGCCGGGGCCAACGTCCTGACTTTC
TRBJ2-3	-	-	TRBV6-5	CASSRPGDTQYF	TGTGCCAGCAGTCGGCCAGGAGATACGCAGTATTTT
TRBJ2-7	-	-	TRBV5-1	CASSLFRGTGGYEQYF	TGCGCCAGCAGCCTGTTTCGAGGGACCGGGGGTTACGAGCAGTACTTC
TRBJ2-4	-	-	TRBV5-6	CASSLAGQSKNIQYF	TGTGCCAGCAGCTTGGCCGGACAGTCTAAAAACATTCAGTACTTC
TRBJ2-7	-	-	TRBV11-2	CASRMRGGEQYF	TGTGCCAGCCGCATGAGAGGGGGCGAGCAGTACTTC
TRBJ1-1	few	-	TRBV5-6	CASSLARNTEAFF	TGTGCCAGCAGCTTGGCTAGAAACACTGAAGCTTTCTTT
TRBJ2-3	-	TRBD2	TRBV5-1	CASSRRAGLNTDTQYF	TGCGCCAGCAGCCGTCGAGCGGGGTTAAACACAGATACGCAGTATTTT